These 27 T cell receptor beta chains were sequenced from one sample in a study of graft-versus-host responses after intestinal transplantation. Repertoires were generated with immunoSEQ multiplex PCR, while TCRdb's copy carries only in-frame clones and drops some. The repertoire includes roughly 13,000 clones, 80% to 90% of them detected once, and roughly a quarter sits in the top ten. The material was PBMCs, obtained after intestinal transplantation. These receptors were taken from a human patient who received an intestinal transplant, so some T cells may come from the graft donor.

The count of this clone is one. V is TRBV2 and J is TRBJ1-3; D might be TRBD1 (5 bases). The V gene lost 5 bases and the J gene lost 0 bases, with 14 bases spanning the gap. This CDR3 is built from 16 residues. Germline CDR1 SNHLY, CDR2 FYNNEI. The DNA for the CDR3 is TGTGCCAGCAGTTTACAGGAACCCCTCTCTGGAAACACCATATATTTT. Amino acid sequence: CASSLQEPLSGNTIYF. Filled out from reference TRBV2 and TRBJ1-3, the complete variable domain reads EPEVTQTPSHQVTQMGQEVILRCVPISNHLYFYWYRQILGQKVEFLVSFYNNEISEKSEIFDDQFSVERPDGSNFTLKIRSTKLEDSAMYFCASSLQEPLSGNTIYFGEGSWLTVV.

The V gene is TRBV10-2, the J gene TRBJ2-7; D possibly corresponds to TRBD2 (6 bases). The CDR3 is 15 residues long. Germline CDR1 and CDR2: WSHSY and SAAADI. V lost 4 bases to trimming and J lost 0 bases, with 13 bases between them. The CDR3 coding sequence is TGCGCCAGCAGTGTATGGCACGGGAGCTCCTACGAGCAGTACTTC. It encodes CASSVWHGSSYEQYF.

This clone was counted only a few times. The chain carries TRBV9 and TRBJ1-5; no clear D gene. Germline CDR1 SGDLS, CDR2 YYNGEE. The CDR3 spans 11 residues. V was shortened by 7 bases and J by 3 bases, with 5 bases between the two germline ends. The CDR3 bases are TGTGCCAGCGGCGCCAATCAGCCCCAGCATTTT. This gives the protein CASGANQPQHF.

The gene calls are TRBV18 and TRBJ1-5; D might be TRBD1 (5 bases). Between the trimmed V and J ends, which lost 3 bases and 2 bases, there was a span of 17 bases. CDR3 length: 17 residues. Germline CDR1 is KGHSH and CDR2 is LQKENI. In DNA form, the CDR3 reads TGTGCCAGCTCACCTTCGGGTCTCGGGGGAGGCAATCAGCCCCAGCATTTT. This sequence encodes CASSPSGLGGGNQPQHF.

This clone was detected only once. The chain links TRBV2 to TRBJ2-7, with D unclear. V was trimmed by 3 bases and J by 3 bases, leaving 9 bases between them. Looked up from germline, CDR1 is SNHLY and CDR2 is FYNNEI. This CDR3 spans 13 amino acids. The CDR3 DNA sequence: TGTGCCAGCAGTGATGGTTCACACTACGAGCAGTACTTC. Its protein product is CASSDGSHYEQYF.

The chain has TRBV30 and TRBJ1-5; D is possibly TRBD1 (5 bases). CDR1 GTSNPN and CDR2 SVGIG come from the germline V gene (reference sequence). The germline V and J ends were trimmed by 1 base and 2 bases, with 12 bases remaining between them. This CDR3 has 15 amino acids. The CDR3 loop reads CAWSGDPEGNQPQHF. CDR3 DNA: TGTGCCTGGAGTGGGGACCCCGAGGGCAATCAGCCCCAGCATTTT.

The J gene is TRBJ1-5, the V gene TRBV18; D gene ambiguous. Germline lookup yields CDR1 KGHSH and CDR2 LQKENI. The germline V and J ends were trimmed by 0 bases and 5 bases, with 8 bases remaining between them. The CDR3 spans 14 residues. The CDR3 spells CASSPPGVDQPQHF. The CDR3 DNA reads as TGTGCCAGCTCACCACCCGGGGTAGATCAGCCCCAGCATTTT. Together with reference TRBV18 and TRBJ1-5, the CDR3 gives the full variable domain: NAGVMQNPRHLVRRRGQEARLRCSPMKGHSHVYWYRQLPEEGLKFMVYLQKENIIDESGMPKERFSAEFPKEGPSILRIQQVVRGDSAAYFCASSPPGVDQPQHFGDGTRLSIL.

The rearrangement links TRBV7-3 to TRBJ2-1, with 11 positions matching TRBD2. Germline V CDR1 and CDR2: SGHTA, FQGTGA. The CDR3 loop spans 20 amino acids. V shed 5 bases, J shed 4 bases, and the junction held 19 bases outside the gene matches. The CDR3 reads CASSPQGVLAGGIPYNEQFF. CDR3 bases: TGTGCCAGCAGCCCCCAGGGGGTTCTAGCGGGAGGAATCCCTTACAATGAGCAGTTCTTC.

This chain connects TRBV7-3 to TRBJ2-1; 7 nucleotides match TRBD2. The CDR3 extends over 13 amino acids. The germline gives CDR1 SGHTA, CDR2 FQGTGA. The V and J ends lost 5 bases and 7 bases, in that order; junction bases with no gene match: 5. CDR3 bases: TGTGCCAGCAGCCCAATGGGGGGGAATGAGCAGTTCTTC. Translated: CASSPMGGNEQFF.

The CDR3 reads CASSLGLAGGEQYF. The CDR3 DNA sequence: TGTGCCAGCAGCTTAGGGCTAGCGGGAGGCGAGCAGTACTTC. The chain carries TRBV7-9 and TRBJ2-7; the match to TRBD2 covers 11 bases. J gave up 6 bases and V 1 base, and 2 bases lay outside the gene matches. Germline CDR1 and CDR2: SEHNR and FQNEAQ (reference sequence). CDR3 size: 14 residues.

The V and J genes are TRBV7-9 and TRBJ1-4; perhaps TRBD1 as D (5 bases). The germline V gene has CDR1 SEHNR and CDR2 FQNEAQ (reference sequence). CDR3 size: 15 residues. Trimming removed 5 bases at V and 4 bases at J, with 14 bases between. The CDR3 bases are TGTGCCAGCAGCCATGGGGGTCTTGGTAATGAAAAACTGTTTTTT. Amino acids: CASSHGGLGNEKLFF.

This clone was counted only a few times. The chain joins TRBV6-6 to TRBJ1-3, with D unclear. Germline CDR1 is MNHNY and CDR2 is SVGAGI (reference sequence). This CDR3 region has 16 residues. Trimming took off 0 bases at V and 0 bases at J, with 9 bases between the two ends. The CDR3 loop is CASSYSITHSGNTIYF. The CDR3 coding sequence is TGTGCCAGCAGTTACTCGATCACTCACTCTGGAAACACCATATATTTT.

This clone was seen a single time. The CDR3 DNA follows: TGTGCCAGCAGCTTGGCCCAAGAGACCCAGTACTTC. Translated: CASSLAQETQYF. V is TRBV5-4 and J is TRBJ2-5; no clear D gene. CDR3 length equals 12 residues. With 0 bases removed from V and 1 base from J, the gap between germline ends came to 1 base. The germline V gene encodes CDR1 SGHNT and CDR2 YYREEE (reference sequence).

This chain uses TRBV5-1 with TRBJ2-2, with TRBD2 identical over 14 bases. After removal of 4 bases from V and 7 bases from J, the junction contained 9 bases not matched to a gene. CDR3 length: 17 amino acids. Germline CDR1 is SGHRS and CDR2 is YFSETQ. The CDR3 DNA reads as TGCGCCAGCAGCCGACCCGGACTAGCGGGAGGTGGCGGGGAGCTGTTTTTT. It specifies CASSRPGLAGGGGELFF.

The J gene is TRBJ1-2, the V gene TRBV6-5; D possibly corresponds to TRBD1 (6 bases). The germline CDR1 and CDR2 sequences are MNHEY and SVGAGI. Trimming cost V 2 bases and J 5 bases, with 15 bases left between them. The CDR3 runs 15 residues. The CDR3 is CASSYKQGRGYGYTF. As DNA, the CDR3 is TGTGCCAGCAGTTACAAACAGGGAAGAGGGTATGGCTACACCTTC.

The chain is built from TRBV29-1 and TRBJ1-1; TRBD1 agrees at 8 bases. Germline V gene data show CDR1 as SQVTM and CDR2 as ANQGSEA. The V gene end was trimmed by 6 bases and the J gene end by 7 bases; junction bases not matched to a gene: 13. This CDR3 contains 14 residues. The CDR3 DNA sequence: TGCAGCGTCGGACGCGAGGGGACAGGAGATGAAGCTTTCTTT. Translated: CSVGREGTGDEAFF.

The chain has TRBV11-3 and TRBJ2-2; perhaps TRBD1 as D (6 bases). The V gene's germline CDR1 is SGHNT and CDR2 YENEEA. This CDR3 is built from 15 residues. V was pared by 0 bases and J by 4 bases, with 9 bases between. The CDR3 region has the DNA TGTGCCAGCAGCTTAGACTCACAGGGCACCGGGGAGCTGTTTTTT. Translated, it gives CASSLDSQGTGELFF.

The V call is TRBV19, the J call TRBJ1-5, with TRBD1 as a possible D gene (5 bases). CDR1 is LNHDA and CDR2 is SQIVND in the germline V gene (reference sequence). CDR3 size: 13 residues. Trimming pared 11 bases from V and 2 bases from J, leaving 13 bases between. This CDR3 is CAANVGGNQPQHF. CDR3 bases: TGTGCCGCCAATGTGGGGGGCAATCAGCCCCAGCATTTT.

The rearrangement links TRBV7-8 to TRBJ2-5; 7 bases line up with TRBD1. Per germline, CDR1 SGHVS and CDR2 FQNEAQ. J lost 11 bases, V lost 1 base, and 13 bases had no gene match. The CDR3 length is 15 residues. The DNA of the CDR3 is TGTGCCAGCAGCTTAGTACAGGGGACACTGGGTGAGCAGTACTTC. This encodes CASSLVQGTLGEQYF. Filled out from reference TRBV7-8 and TRBJ2-5, the complete variable domain reads GAGVSQSPRYKVAKRGQDVALRCDPISGHVSLFWYQQALGQGPEFLTYFQNEAQLDKSGLPSDRFFAERPEGSVSTLKIQRTQQEDSAVYLCASSLVQGTLGEQYFGPGTRLLVL.

J is TRBJ2-7 and V is TRBV7-3, with 8 bases matching TRBD2. This CDR3 comprises 15 residues. CDR1 SGHTA and CDR2 FQGTGA come from the germline V gene. Losses at the gene ends were 5 bases for V and 3 bases for J; bases not matched to a gene: 9. The CDR3 DNA reads as TGTGCCAGCAGCCCCGGGGGTAGCGGGATCTACGAGCAGTACTTC. It translates to CASSPGGSGIYEQYF.

The chain employs TRBV4-2 and TRBJ1-6, with D possibly matching TRBD1 (5 bases). The V gene's germline CDR1 is LGHNA and CDR2 YNFKEQ. The CDR3 runs to 15 residues. Trimming stripped 0 bases from V and 6 bases from J, with 9 bases between. In DNA, the CDR3 is TGTGCCAGCAGCCAAGATGGGACCCCTAATTCACCCCTCCACTTT. It specifies CASSQDGTPNSPLHF.

This chain's CDR3 is CASSLDGTSYNEQFF. DNA of the CDR3: TGTGCCAGCAGCTTAGACGGTACCTCCTACAATGAGCAGTTCTTC. The chain recombines TRBV11-3 with TRBJ2-1; D uncertain. Germline values: CDR1 SGHNT, CDR2 YENEEA. The V gene lost 0 bases and the J gene lost 0 bases, with 6 bases spanning the gap. The CDR3 has 15 residues.

This clone was seen more than once but under ten times. The genes are TRBV4-1 and TRBJ2-3; D unclear. The CDR3 extends over 13 amino acids. Germline loops: CDR1 MGHRA, CDR2 YSYEKL. V lost 4 bases and J 9 bases, leaving 14 bases between the germline ends. The CDR3 DNA reads as TGCGCCAGCAGCCGCGACCTAGATCCAACGCAGTATTTT. This translates into CASSRDLDPTQYF.

J is TRBJ2-3 and V is TRBV30; TRBD2 matches 14 bases. Losses at the gene ends were 7 bases for V and 6 bases for J; bases not matched to a gene: 9. The CDR3 contains 15 residues. Germline values: CDR1 GTSNPN, CDR2 SVGIG (reference sequence). The CDR3 region is CAYRGLAGGLDTQYF. CDR3 nucleotide sequence: TGTGCCTATAGAGGACTAGCGGGAGGTTTGGATACGCAGTATTTT.

This chain uses TRBV4-2 with TRBJ2-7; a possible D gene is TRBD2 (6 bases). This CDR3 comprises 16 residues. Trimming removed 2 bases at V and 4 bases at J, with 18 bases between. The germline V gene encodes CDR1 LGHNA and CDR2 YNFKEQ. CDR3 region: CASSQNSGGGLYEQYF. CDR3 coding DNA: TGTGCCAGCAGCCAAAACTCTGGGGGAGGATTATACGAGCAGTACTTC.

The chain recombines TRBV5-1 with TRBJ2-7; 12 nucleotides match TRBD2. CDR1 and CDR2 (germline): SGHRS, YFSETQ. V gave up 0 bases and J gave up 6 bases; unmatched junction bases: 7. The CDR3 length is 16 residues. This CDR3 reads CASSLDRLAGVGEQYF. CDR3 sequence (DNA): TGCGCCAGCAGCTTGGACCGACTAGCGGGAGTCGGCGAGCAGTACTTC.

This chain connects TRBV5-1 to TRBJ2-4, with TRBD1 matching over 9 bases. This CDR3 contains 15 residues. Per the germline V gene, CDR1 is SGHRS and CDR2 is YFSETQ. V shed 5 bases and J 8 bases; nucleotides not matched to a gene: 11. CDR3 loop: CASSRTGGAGDIQYF. In DNA form, the CDR3 reads TGCGCCAGCAGTCGAACAGGGGGCGCGGGAGACATTCAGTACTTC.